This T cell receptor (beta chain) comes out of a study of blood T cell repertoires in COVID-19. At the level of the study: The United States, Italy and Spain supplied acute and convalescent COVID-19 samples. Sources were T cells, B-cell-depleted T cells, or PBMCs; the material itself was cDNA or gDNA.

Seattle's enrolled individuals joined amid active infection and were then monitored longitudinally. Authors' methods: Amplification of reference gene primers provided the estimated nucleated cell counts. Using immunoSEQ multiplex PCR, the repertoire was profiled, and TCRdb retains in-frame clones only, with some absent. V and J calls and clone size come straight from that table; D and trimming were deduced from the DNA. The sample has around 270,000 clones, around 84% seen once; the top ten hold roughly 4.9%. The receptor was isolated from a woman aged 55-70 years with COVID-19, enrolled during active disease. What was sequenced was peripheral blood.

The CDR3 here is CSIQGVGEAFF. The CDR3 bases are TGCAGCATTCAAGGGGTCGGGGAAGCTTTCTTT. This chain connects TRBV29-1 to TRBJ1-1; D is possibly TRBD1 (5 bases). Germline V gene lookup returns CDR1 SQVTM and CDR2 ANQGSEA. The V end was cut by 8 bases, the J end by 8 bases, with 15 bases between. This CDR3 comprises 11 residues.